The subject of this entry is one T cell receptor (beta chain). The antigen remains unidentified. Trimming removed 3 bases at V and 4 bases at J, with 15 bases between. Germline CDR1 MGHDK, CDR2 SYGVNS. This CDR3 comprises 15 residues. The entry originates in a study of shared clonotypes between healthy human individuals. TCRdb's table, derived via immunoSEQ multiplex PCR, lists solely in-frame clones and lacks some. The sample lists under 80,000 clones, about 61% occurring once. General study points: The sharing of 5% to 6.5% of naive CD4 clonotypes was seen across a handful of donors.

This sequence was found in a man aged 25 to 40 in good health. Source material: memory CD8+ T cells sorted from blood. Noted subset: CD45RO+ cells pooled with CCR7-negative TemRA cells. V gene TRBV25-1 combines with J gene TRBJ2-5; a weak D match, TRBD2 (6 bases). The CDR3 bases are TGTGCCAGCAGTGAGGTGCGGGAAGGGAGAGAGACCCAGTACTTC. Its protein product is CASSEVREGRETQYF.